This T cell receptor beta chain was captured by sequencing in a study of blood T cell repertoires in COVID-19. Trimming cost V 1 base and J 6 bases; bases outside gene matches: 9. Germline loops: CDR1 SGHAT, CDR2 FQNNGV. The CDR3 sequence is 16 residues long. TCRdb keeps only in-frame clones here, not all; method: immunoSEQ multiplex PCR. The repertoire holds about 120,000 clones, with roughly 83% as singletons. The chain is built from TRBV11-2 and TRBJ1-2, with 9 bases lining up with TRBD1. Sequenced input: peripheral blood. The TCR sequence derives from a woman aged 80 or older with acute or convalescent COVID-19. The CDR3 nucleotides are TGTGCCAGCAGCTTAGGGGGCTACAGGGGGCCCAATGGCTACACCTTC. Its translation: CASSLGGYRGPNGYTF.